Following are 32 T cell receptor beta chains from one sample sequenced in a study of siplizumab effects on memory and regulatory T cells. Some clones are missing from TCRdb's copy, which holds only in-frame ones; the method was immunoSEQ multiplex PCR. Of over 100,000 clones listed, roughly nine tenths are singletons. Sequencing was performed on CD4+ T cells sorted from blood. The receptors originated from a human donor in good health.

This chain joins TRBV7-3 and TRBJ2-2; D remains unclear. The CDR3 contains 14 residues. The V end was cut by 7 bases, the J end by 2 bases, with 11 bases between. Per germline, CDR1 SGHTA and CDR2 FQGTGA. The CDR3 protein is CASTPGFNTGELFF. In DNA, the CDR3 is TGTGCCAGCACCCCCGGTTTCAACACCGGGGAGCTGTTTTTT.

This sequence joins TRBV6-1 and TRBJ2-7; possible D gene TRBD2, 5 bases. Germline V gives CDR1 MNHNS, CDR2 SASEGT. With 8 bases removed from V and 0 bases from J, the gap between germline ends came to 11 bases. The CDR3 sequence is 13 residues long. CDR3 protein: CASLGGSSYEQYF. DNA of the CDR3: TGTGCCAGCCTCGGTGGGAGCTCCTACGAGCAGTACTTC.

The V and J genes are TRBV19 and TRBJ2-2; TRBD2 agrees at 7 bases. V dropped 10 bases and J dropped 4; count of bases not matched to a gene: 18. The germline V gene has CDR1 LNHDA and CDR2 SQIVND (reference sequence). The CDR3 spans 17 residues. CDR3 region: CATQFGAGRPSTGELFF. CDR3 DNA: TGTGCCACCCAATTCGGAGCGGGACGCCCGAGCACCGGGGAGCTGTTTTTT.

The chain employs TRBV27 and TRBJ2-7; 7 nucleotides align to TRBD2. Germline CDR1 reads MNHEY; CDR2 reads SMNVEV (reference sequence). J was trimmed by 1 base and V by 3 bases; bases with no gene match: 6. The CDR3 totals 15 residues. CDR3 sequence reads: CASSLLGGPSYEQYF. CDR3 coding DNA: TGTGCCAGCAGTTTGTTGGGAGGGCCGTCCTACGAGCAGTACTTC.

The rearrangement uses TRBV7-8 and TRBJ2-7, with 7 bases matching TRBD1. J lost 5 bases, V lost 5 bases, and 6 bases had no gene match. In germline, CDR1 is SGHVS, CDR2 FQNEAQ. The CDR3 covers 13 residues. The CDR3 DNA reads TGTGCCAGCAGCATCAGACAGGGCCACGAGCAGTACTTC. Its protein is CASSIRQGHEQYF.

The V call is TRBV11-3, the J call TRBJ2-1; D is possibly TRBD2 (5 bases). V was trimmed by 5 bases and J by 8 bases, leaving 16 bases between them. The CDR3 extends over 14 amino acids. CDR1 SGHNT and CDR2 YENEEA come from the germline V gene. CDR3 bases: TGTGCCAGCAGCCCTAGCCGGAGTATCGATGAGCAGTTCTTC. This translates into CASSPSRSIDEQFF. The complete variable domain, with remaining parts taken from reference TRBV11-3 and TRBJ2-1, reads EAGVVQSPRYKIIEKKQPVAFWCNPISGHNTLYWYLQNLGQGPELLIRYENEEAVDDSQLPKDRFSAERLKGVDSTLKIQPAELGDSAVYLCASSPSRSIDEQFFGPGTRLTVL.

The chain combines TRBV28 with TRBJ2-1; 9 bases are a match to TRBD2. The CDR3 consists of 17 residues. Germline CDR1 is MDHEN and CDR2 is SYDVKM. V shed 7 bases and J 4 bases; nucleotides not matched to a gene: 14. The CDR3 loop is CASIPPGGREGYNEQFF. DNA for the CDR3: TGTGCCAGCATCCCGCCCGGGGGGCGGGAGGGTTACAATGAGCAGTTCTTC.

This clone was counted once. This chain uses TRBV29-1 with TRBJ2-7; D might be TRBD2 (5 bases). CDR1 and CDR2 from the germline V gene are SQVTM and ANQGSEA. Trimming cost V 7 bases and J 3 bases, with 10 bases left between them. This CDR3 has 11 residues. This chain's CDR3 is CSAQRDYEQYF. DNA of the CDR3: TGCAGCGCCCAGAGGGACTACGAGCAGTACTTC.

The rearrangement joins TRBV7-2 to TRBJ2-7; D uncertain. CDR3 size: 13 residues. Germline V lookup: CDR1 SGHTA, CDR2 FQGNSA. Trimming removed 2 bases at V and 6 bases at J, with 11 bases between. The chain's CDR3 is CASSLNTFAEQYF. DNA for the CDR3: TGTGCCAGCAGCTTAAACACTTTCGCCGAGCAGTACTTC.

The chain links TRBV6-6 to TRBJ1-3; a possible D gene is TRBD1 (5 bases). Trimming removed 5 bases from V and 7 bases from J, with 12 bases in between. The CDR3 has 13 residues. Per germline, CDR1 MNHNY and CDR2 SVGAGI (reference sequence). Written as DNA, the CDR3 is TGTGCCAGCAGTCCAGTGCGGGGGAACACCATATATTTT. Translated: CASSPVRGNTIYF.

The chain joins TRBV7-9 to TRBJ1-2; possible D gene TRBD1, 5 bases. The V gene's germline CDR1 is SEHNR and CDR2 FQNEAQ (reference sequence). Deletions cut 4 bases from V and 0 bases from J, with 9 bases between. This CDR3 contains 14 residues. CDR3 DNA: TGTGCCAGCAGCTCCAGGGACGCTAACTATGGCTACACCTTC. Its translation is CASSSRDANYGYTF.

This chain uses TRBV28 with TRBJ1-5; TRBD1 might be the D (6 bases). Trimming left V 1 base short and J 6 bases short, with 10 bases between. Germline V gene lookup returns CDR1 MDHEN and CDR2 SYDVKM. This CDR3 is 14 amino acids long. The CDR3 loop is CASSLSGTPQPQHF. The DNA of the CDR3 is TGTGCCAGCAGTTTATCAGGGACACCTCAGCCCCAGCATTTT.

This chain joins TRBV11-2 and TRBJ2-3; D unresolved. Trimming took off 4 bases at V and 1 base at J, with 12 bases between the two ends. The germline V gene encodes CDR1 SGHAT and CDR2 FQNNGV. The CDR3 extends over 15 amino acids. The CDR3 nucleotides are TGTGCCAGCAGCTCCGGGCCTCTTGGCACAGATACGCAGTATTTT. Its translation is CASSSGPLGTDTQYF.

The chain combines TRBV9 with TRBJ2-5; D perhaps matches TRBD1 (7 bases). Trimming stripped 4 bases from V and 2 bases from J, with 12 bases between. The CDR3 loop spans 14 amino acids. Per germline, CDR1 SGDLS and CDR2 YYNGEE. Here the CDR3 DNA reads TGTGCCAGCAGCACGACAGGGACTCAAGAGACCCAGTACTTC. Amino acid sequence: CASSTTGTQETQYF.

The chain couples TRBV30 to TRBJ1-4; a weak D match, TRBD1 (5 bases). V was shortened by 3 bases and J by 6 bases, with 14 bases between the two germline ends. CDR1 is GTSNPN, CDR2 SVGIG, per germline (reference sequence). The CDR3 runs to 14 residues. In DNA, the CDR3 is TGTGCCTGGAGCCGGCGGGACGCCTATGAAAAACTGTTTTTT. Translation: CAWSRRDAYEKLFF.

The J gene is TRBJ2-7, the V gene TRBV5-1, with 11 bases fitting TRBD2. With 1 base clipped from V and 1 base from J, the junction kept 10 bases outside the gene matches. The CDR3 totals 18 residues. CDR1 and CDR2 from the germline V gene are SGHRS and YFSETQ. The CDR3 DNA follows: TGCGCCAGCAGCTTGAGGGCCCCGATAGCGGGAGGGTCCTACGAGCAGTACTTC. This sequence encodes CASSLRAPIAGGSYEQYF.

The gene calls are TRBV5-6 and TRBJ2-7; 8 positions match TRBD1. J gave up 4 bases and V 4 bases, and 7 bases lay outside the gene matches. Germline V gene sequence: CDR1 SGHDT, CDR2 YYEEEE. The CDR3 totals 14 residues. The CDR3 sequence is CASSPGQGAYEQYF. Written as DNA, the CDR3 is TGTGCCAGCAGCCCCGGACAGGGCGCGTACGAGCAGTACTTC.

J is TRBJ1-6 and V is TRBV30; no reliable D call. This CDR3 region has 15 residues. Germline loops: CDR1 GTSNPN, CDR2 SVGIG (reference sequence). The germline V and J ends were trimmed by 0 bases and 0 bases, with 6 bases remaining between them. This CDR3 is CAWSVPSSYNSPLHF. The DNA for the CDR3 is TGTGCCTGGAGTGTACCAAGCTCCTATAATTCACCCCTCCACTTT.

To note about this clone: The sample holds other DNA sequences that translate to the same CDR3. The chain joins TRBV2 to TRBJ2-7; perhaps TRBD2 as D (5 bases). The V and J ends lost 9 bases and 0 bases respectively, with 18 bases between them. This CDR3 has 15 residues. Germline V gene data show CDR1 as SNHLY and CDR2 as FYNNEI. The CDR3, as DNA: TGTGCCAGTAGCGCCGGGCGGCAGAGCTCCTACGAGCAGTACTTC. Amino acids: CASSAGRQSSYEQYF.

The chain links TRBV7-3 to TRBJ2-1; D unresolved. The CDR3 loop spans 13 amino acids. Germline CDR1 and CDR2: SGHTA and FQGTGA. V lost 4 bases and J lost 9, with 13 bases in between. CDR3 coding DNA: TGTGCCAGCAGCTCGCAAGACACGAGTGAGCAGTTCTTC. Its translation is CASSSQDTSEQFF.

The rearrangement uses TRBV28 and TRBJ2-7; 7 nucleotides line up with TRBD1. This CDR3 contains 14 residues. Germline values: CDR1 MDHEN, CDR2 SYDVKM. V lost 7 bases, J lost 0 bases, and 6 bases stayed unmatched. DNA of the CDR3: TGTGCCAGCAAGTTCACAGGGGTCTCCTACGAGCAGTACTTC. It specifies CASKFTGVSYEQYF.

The rearrangement links TRBV25-1 to TRBJ2-1; D not resolved. Germline V gene data show CDR1 as MGHDK and CDR2 as SYGVNS. The CDR3 is 14 residues long. With 0 bases removed from V and 15 bases from J, the gap between germline ends came to 18 bases. CDR3 in amino acids: CASSEYKGKSAPFF. The CDR3, as DNA: TGTGCCAGCAGTGAATATAAAGGAAAATCCGCTCCGTTCTTC. Full variable domain (outside the CDR3, taken from reference TRBV25-1 and TRBJ2-1): EADIYQTPRYLVIGTGKKITLECSQTMGHDKMYWYQQDPGMELHLIHYSYGVNSTEKGDLSSESTVSRIRTEHFPLTLESARPSHTSQYLCASSEYKGKSAPFFGPGTRLTVL.

The chain combines TRBV5-1 with TRBJ2-7; unclear D gene. Trimming took 0 bases from V and 7 from J, leaving 17 bases between them. The CDR3 loop spans 15 amino acids. Germline CDR1 is SGHRS and CDR2 is YFSETQ. The CDR3 DNA reads TGCGCCAGCAGCTTGGTACCCGCCCCGACGGGTGAGCAGTACTTC. It specifies CASSLVPAPTGEQYF.

This clone was observed a handful of times. The J gene is TRBJ2-6, the V gene TRBV11-3; D could derive from TRBD1 or TRBD2 (5 bases each). CDR1 is SGHNT, CDR2 YENEEA, per germline. The CDR3 loop spans 15 amino acids. V lost 5 bases, J lost 4 bases, and 12 bases lay in between. CDR3 sequence (DNA): TGTGCCAGCAGCCCGGGGACCACCGGGGCCAACGTCCTGACTTTC. As protein: CASSPGTTGANVLTF.

The rearrangement links TRBV15 to TRBJ2-7; D gene ambiguous. The germline V and J ends were trimmed by 8 bases and 2 bases, with 16 bases remaining between them. CDR3 length: 14 residues. Germline V lookup: CDR1 LNHNV, CDR2 YYDKDF (reference sequence). This CDR3 reads CATSLGGVTYEQYF. The CDR3 DNA is TGTGCCACCTCACTTGGCGGTGTCACCTACGAGCAGTACTTC. The variable domain in full, completed from reference TRBV15 and TRBJ2-7, reads DAMVIQNPRYQVTQFGKPVTLSCSQTLNHNVMYWYQQKSSQAPKLLFHYYDKDFNNEADTPDNFQSRRPNTSFCFLDIRSPGLGDTAMYLCATSLGGVTYEQYFGPGTRLTVT.

The V gene is TRBV2, the J gene TRBJ1-2; TRBD1 matches at 7 bases. CDR1 and CDR2 from the germline V gene are SNHLY and FYNNEI. V lost 6 bases, J lost 8 bases, and 18 bases stayed unmatched. The CDR3 is 16 residues long. CDR3 nucleotide sequence: TGTGCCAGCAGCCGCGGAGAAAGGGAAGGGGGCCCGGGCTACACCTTC. Translating it yields CASSRGEREGGPGYTF.

The V and J genes are TRBV18 and TRBJ2-7; D is unresolved. Deletions cut 3 bases from V and 3 bases from J, with 18 bases between. CDR1 and CDR2 from the germline V gene are KGHSH and LQKENI. The CDR3 has 16 amino acids. CDR3 nucleotides: TGTGCCAGCTCACCCAATGGCGACCTAATCAGCTACGAGCAGTACTTC. It is translated as CASSPNGDLISYEQYF.

V is TRBV5-5 and J is TRBJ1-5, with D hard to call. Germline V gene lookup returns CDR1 SGHKS and CDR2 YYEKEE (reference sequence). This CDR3 spans 13 amino acids. V lost 0 bases, J lost 11 bases, and 12 bases lay in between. The CDR3 bases are TGTGCCAGCAGCTTGGGCGGTGACCCCGCCCAGCATTTT. This codes for CASSLGGDPAQHF.

The chain employs TRBV5-5 and TRBJ2-1, with 15 bases lining up with TRBD2. CDR1 and CDR2 from the germline V gene are SGHKS and YYEKEE (reference sequence). V gave up 5 bases and J gave up 9 bases; unmatched junction bases: 12. The CDR3 runs to 17 residues. CDR3 coding DNA: TGTGCCAGCAGTCTATCCGTGGGACTAGCGGGAGGTATTGAGCAGTTCTTC. It encodes CASSLSVGLAGGIEQFF.

The chain carries TRBV10-3 and TRBJ2-1; D is uncertain. The germline V and J ends were trimmed by 10 bases and 4 bases, with 11 bases remaining between them. The CDR3 covers 12 residues. Germline loops: CDR1 ENHRY, CDR2 SYGVKD. CDR3 protein: CATMTRYNEQFF. The CDR3 DNA follows: TGTGCCACTATGACACGTTACAATGAGCAGTTCTTC.

J is TRBJ2-7 and V is TRBV19, with a weak D call TRBD1 (6 bases). Germline CDR1 reads LNHDA; CDR2 reads SQIVND (reference sequence). CDR3 length: 15 amino acids. V lost 5 bases to trimming and J lost 3 bases, with 17 bases between them. CDR3 loop: CASSPRGQIIYEQYF. The CDR3 DNA reads as TGTGCCAGTAGTCCACGGGGACAAATCATCTACGAGCAGTACTTC.

The chain couples TRBV5-1 to TRBJ2-1; D gene ambiguous. CDR1 SGHRS and CDR2 YFSETQ come from the germline V gene. V lost 8 bases to trimming and J lost 5 bases, with 14 bases between them. This CDR3 contains 13 residues. CDR3 DNA sequence: TGCGCCAGTCATACCCCCGGAGACAATGAGCAGTTCTTC. It specifies CASHTPGDNEQFF. Complete variable domain (other parts from reference TRBV5-1 and TRBJ2-1): KAGVTQTPRYLIKTRGQQVTLSCSPISGHRSVSWYQQTPGQGLQFLFEYFSETQRNKGNFPGRFSGRQFSNSRSEMNVSTLELGDSALYLCASHTPGDNEQFFGPGTRLTVL.